Below, 2 T cell receptor beta chains from the same sample are listed, as sequenced in a study of cytomegalovirus exposure and HLA in healthy donors. PCR involved 60 Vbeta and 13 Jbeta primers. Repertoires were generated with immunoSEQ multiplex PCR, while TCRdb's copy carries only in-frame clones and drops some. The sample holds approximately 150,000 clones, 80% seen once. Sequences were obtained from PBMCs. All receptors come from a woman aged 40 to 49 in good health and CMV-seronegative.

The CDR3 region has the DNA TGTGCCAGCAGTTGGACAGGGTTTGGCACTGAAGCTTTCTTT. Protein product: CASSWTGFGTEAFF. The chain joins TRBV6-1 to TRBJ1-1; TRBD1 matches 8 bases. The CDR3 sequence is 14 residues long. Germline lookup yields CDR1 MNHNS and CDR2 SASEGT. J lost 4 bases, V lost 5 bases, and 6 bases had no gene match.

The sample holds one count of this clone. The V call is TRBV28, the J call TRBJ1-5, with 9 bases fitting TRBD1. The CDR3 loop spans 16 amino acids. The germline CDR1 and CDR2 sequences are MDHEN and SYDVKM. J gave up 2 bases and V 5 bases, and 7 bases lay outside the gene matches. Written as DNA, the CDR3 is TGTGCCAGCAGTGTGACAGGGGGTGATGGCAATCAGCCCCAGCATTTT. It codes for CASSVTGGDGNQPQHF.